Detailed here is one T cell receptor (beta chain). Other DNA sequences from this sample encode an identical CDR3 as well. As defined, naive CD8 cells were CD45RO-negative and positively selected for CCR7, with terminally differentiated effector memory CD45RA+ cells excluded. This sample was taken from a study of shared clonotypes between healthy human individuals. The germline V and J ends were trimmed by 0 bases and 3 bases, with 8 bases remaining between them. Germline V gene data show CDR1 as LGHNA and CDR2 as YSLEER. The CDR3 is 14 residues long. Assay used: immunoSEQ multiplex PCR; TCRdb lists only in-frame clones, some missing. The table records 1.5 million to 2.5 million clones, about 95% of them present only once.

The rearrangement joins TRBV4-3 to TRBJ2-5; D is possibly TRBD1 (7 bases). The clonotype originates from a man between 18 and 29 years old in good health. The sequencing sample was made of naive CD8+ T cells sorted from blood. The CDR3 coding sequence is TGCGCCAGCAGCCAAGACAGGGGGGAAGAGACCCAGTACTTC. Amino acids: CASSQDRGEETQYF.